The rows below give T cell receptor beta chains drawn from one sample of a study of CD8+CD57+ T cells in acquired aplastic anemia. TCRdb re-analysed the reads in MiXCR, keeping a single row per CDR3 protein. Among around 160,000 distinct CDR3 sequences, 40% to 55% were seen once, and the ten largest hold less than 3%. What was sequenced was sorted CD4+, CD8+, or CD8+CD57+ T cells (not recorded which) from PBMCs. The source of these receptors is a human donor with aplastic anemia. The CDR3 runs from the conserved cysteine through the conserved F or W. The D gene is left open where the match is weak. Not all rows give a size; the values are once, few, many and, for expanded clones, a class.

CDR3 protein: CASSLDTSGAYEQYF
CDR3 DNA: TGTGCCAGCAGCTTAGATACTAGCGGGGCCTACGAGCAGTACTTC
J gene: TRBJ2-7
D gene: TRBD2
V gene: TRBV7-2
clone size: many

CDR3 protein: CSASDIGLAGGDEQFF
CDR3 DNA: TGCAGTGCTAGCGATATAGGCCTAGCGGGAGGAGATGAGCAGTTCTTC
J gene: TRBJ2-1
D gene: TRBD2
V gene: TRBV20-1
clone size: NA

CDR3 protein: CASGDQAYEQYF
CDR3 DNA: TGTGCCAGTGGGGACCAGGCCTACGAGCAGTACTTC
J gene: TRBJ2-7
D gene: NA
V gene: TRBV10-3
clone size: many

CDR3 protein: CASGFKEGGGELFF
CDR3 DNA: TGTGCCAGCGGCTTTAAGGAGGGAGGCGGGGAGCTGTTTTTT
J gene: TRBJ2-2
D gene: NA
V gene: TRBV7-2
clone size: NA

CDR3 protein: CATSDPGQTYEQYF
CDR3 DNA: TGTGCCACCAGTGATCCGGGACAGACCTACGAGCAGTACTTC
J gene: TRBJ2-7
D gene: TRBD1
V gene: TRBV24-1
clone size: NA

CDR3 protein: CASSEALSSPRTEAFF
CDR3 DNA: TGTGCCAGCAGTGAAGCGCTGTCATCTCCAAGGACTGAAGCTTTCTTT
J gene: TRBJ1-1
D gene: NA
V gene: TRBV2
clone size: many

CDR3 protein: CASSLVGTLSSYEQYF
CDR3 DNA: TGTGCCAGCAGCTTAGTAGGGACTTTGAGCTCCTACGAGCAGTACTTC
J gene: TRBJ2-7
D gene: NA
V gene: TRBV11-2
clone size: many

CDR3 protein: CASSLTQGIWSYEQYF
CDR3 DNA: TGTGCCAGCAGCTTAACACAGGGTATTTGGTCCTACGAGCAGTACTTC
J gene: TRBJ2-7
D gene: NA
V gene: TRBV11-2
clone size: many

CDR3 protein: CASSFLGVQPQHF
CDR3 DNA: TGTGCCAGCAGTTTCTTAGGGGTTCAGCCCCAGCATTTT
J gene: TRBJ1-5
D gene: NA
V gene: TRBV28
clone size: many

CDR3 protein: CSALGRSTDTQYF
CDR3 DNA: TGCAGTGCTCTAGGGAGAAGCACAGATACGCAGTATTTT
J gene: TRBJ2-3
D gene: NA
V gene: TRBV20-1
clone size: many